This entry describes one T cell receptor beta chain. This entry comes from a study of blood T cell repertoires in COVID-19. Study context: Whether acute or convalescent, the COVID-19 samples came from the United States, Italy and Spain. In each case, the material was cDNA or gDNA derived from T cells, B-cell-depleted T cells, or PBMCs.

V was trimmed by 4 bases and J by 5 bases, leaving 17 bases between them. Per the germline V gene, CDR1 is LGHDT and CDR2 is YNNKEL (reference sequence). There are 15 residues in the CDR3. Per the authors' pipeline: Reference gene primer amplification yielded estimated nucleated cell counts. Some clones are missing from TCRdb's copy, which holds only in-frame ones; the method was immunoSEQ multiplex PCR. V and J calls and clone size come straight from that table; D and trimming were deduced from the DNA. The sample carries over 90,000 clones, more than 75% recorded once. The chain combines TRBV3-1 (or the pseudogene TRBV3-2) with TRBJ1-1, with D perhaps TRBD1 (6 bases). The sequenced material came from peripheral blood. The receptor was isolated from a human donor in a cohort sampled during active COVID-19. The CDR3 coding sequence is TGTGCCAGCAGCCCCGGGGGGGGCTGGAAAACTGAAGCTTTCTTT. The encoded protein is CASSPGGGWKTEAFF.